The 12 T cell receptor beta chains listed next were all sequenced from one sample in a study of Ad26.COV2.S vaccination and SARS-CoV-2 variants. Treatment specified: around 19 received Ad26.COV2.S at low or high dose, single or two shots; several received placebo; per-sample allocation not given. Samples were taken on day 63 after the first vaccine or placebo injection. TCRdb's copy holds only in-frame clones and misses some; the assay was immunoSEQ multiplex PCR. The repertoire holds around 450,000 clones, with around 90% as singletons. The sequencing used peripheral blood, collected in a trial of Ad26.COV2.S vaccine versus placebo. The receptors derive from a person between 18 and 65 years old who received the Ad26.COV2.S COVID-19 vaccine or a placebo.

CDR3 residues: CATSIVAGGNEQFF. Written as DNA, the CDR3 is TGTGCCACCAGCATAGTAGCGGGAGGTAATGAGCAGTTCTTC. This chain connects TRBV15 to TRBJ2-1; 10 nucleotides line up with TRBD2. Germline assignment: CDR1 LNHNV and CDR2 YYDKDF (reference sequence). J lost 7 bases, V lost 4 bases, and 4 bases had no gene match. The CDR3 runs to 14 residues.

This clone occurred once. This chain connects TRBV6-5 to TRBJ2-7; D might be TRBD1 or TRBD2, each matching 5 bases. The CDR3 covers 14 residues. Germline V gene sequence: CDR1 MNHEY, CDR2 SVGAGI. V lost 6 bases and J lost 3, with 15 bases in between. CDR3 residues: CASRGPGQIYEQYF. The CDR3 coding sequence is TGTGCCAGCAGAGGGCCGGGGCAGATCTACGAGCAGTACTTC.

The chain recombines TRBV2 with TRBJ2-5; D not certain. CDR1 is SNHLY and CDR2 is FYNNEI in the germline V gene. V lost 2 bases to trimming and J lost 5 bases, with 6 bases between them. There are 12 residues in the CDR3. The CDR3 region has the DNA TGTGCCAGCAGTGAACTTCGTGAGACCCAGTACTTC. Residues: CASSELRETQYF.

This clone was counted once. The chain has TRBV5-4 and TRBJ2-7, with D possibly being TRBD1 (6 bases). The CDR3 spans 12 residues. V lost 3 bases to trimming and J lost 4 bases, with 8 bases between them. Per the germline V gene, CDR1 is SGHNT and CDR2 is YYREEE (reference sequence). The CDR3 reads CASSSQGYEQYF. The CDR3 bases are TGTGCCAGCAGCTCACAGGGTTACGAGCAGTACTTC.

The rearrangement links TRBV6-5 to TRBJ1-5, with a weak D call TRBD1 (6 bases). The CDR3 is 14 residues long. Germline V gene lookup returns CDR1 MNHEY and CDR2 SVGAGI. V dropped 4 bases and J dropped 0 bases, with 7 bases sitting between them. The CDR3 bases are TGTGCCAGCAGTTCCAGGGGTAGCAATCAGCCCCAGCATTTT. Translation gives CASSSRGSNQPQHF.

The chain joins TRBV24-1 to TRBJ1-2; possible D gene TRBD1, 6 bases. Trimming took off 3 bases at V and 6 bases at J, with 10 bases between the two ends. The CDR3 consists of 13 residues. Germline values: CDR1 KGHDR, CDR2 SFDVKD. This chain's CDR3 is CATSDMQGNGYTF. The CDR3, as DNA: TGTGCCACCAGTGATATGCAGGGGAATGGCTACACCTTC.

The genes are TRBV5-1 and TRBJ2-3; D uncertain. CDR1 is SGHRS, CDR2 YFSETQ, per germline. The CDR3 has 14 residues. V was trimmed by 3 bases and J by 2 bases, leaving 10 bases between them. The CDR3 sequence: CASSSIRNTDTQYF. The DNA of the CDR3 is TGCGCCAGCAGCTCCATTCGTAACACAGATACGCAGTATTTT.

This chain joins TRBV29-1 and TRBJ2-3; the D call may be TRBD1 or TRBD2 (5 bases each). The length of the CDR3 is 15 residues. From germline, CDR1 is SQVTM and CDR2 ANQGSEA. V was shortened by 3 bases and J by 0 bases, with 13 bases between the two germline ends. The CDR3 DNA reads TGCAGCGTTGACAGGGTACGAGGGAGCACAGATACGCAGTATTTT. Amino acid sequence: CSVDRVRGSTDTQYF.

CDR3 DNA: TGCAGCGTTGAAAAGGGACAGGGAGGCACTGAAGCTTTCTTT. Its protein is CSVEKGQGGTEAFF. This rearrangement joins TRBV29-1 to TRBJ1-1, with 9 bases that match TRBD1. Germline V gene data show CDR1 as SQVTM and CDR2 as ANQGSEA. The CDR3 has 14 amino acids. J was trimmed by 4 bases and V by 2 bases; bases with no gene match: 5.

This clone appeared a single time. The CDR3 loop is CAISEGLLYNEQFF. In DNA, the CDR3 is TGTGCCATCAGTGAAGGACTTCTCTACAATGAGCAGTTCTTC. The chain has TRBV10-3 and TRBJ2-1; possible D gene TRBD2, 5 bases. The ends were cut back, 3 bases at V and 3 bases at J, with 9 bases in the middle. This CDR3 spans 14 amino acids. Germline assignment: CDR1 ENHRY and CDR2 SYGVKD.

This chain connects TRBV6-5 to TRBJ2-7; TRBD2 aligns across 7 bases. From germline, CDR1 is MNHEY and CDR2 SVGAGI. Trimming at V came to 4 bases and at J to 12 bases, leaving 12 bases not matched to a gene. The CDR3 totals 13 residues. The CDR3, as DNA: TGTGCCAGCAGTTTAGCGGGCGCGTTCAATCTGTACTTC. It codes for CASSLAGAFNLYF.

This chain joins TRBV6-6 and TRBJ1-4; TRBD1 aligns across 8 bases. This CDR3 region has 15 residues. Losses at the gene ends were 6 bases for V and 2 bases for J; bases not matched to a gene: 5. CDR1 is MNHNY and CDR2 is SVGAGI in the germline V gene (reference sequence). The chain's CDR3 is CASRPGQGTNEKLFF. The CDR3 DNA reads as TGTGCCAGCAGACCAGGACAGGGCACTAATGAAAAACTGTTTTTT.